This T cell receptor delta chain was sequenced in a study of gamma-delta T cells after stem cell transplantation. V was shortened by 4 bases and J by 2 bases, with 8 bases between the two germline ends. The length of the CDR3 is 14 residues. Germline V gene data show CDR1 as TSWWSYY and CDR2 as QGS. TCRdb processed the RT-PCR reads again with the CATT caller. In the table there are some 13,000 delta-chain clones, roughly 34% of which are singletons. The sequence came from a human donor. It is not recorded whose cells these are; they may come from a transplant donor. The chain employs TRDV1 and TRDJ2, with unresolved D. The sequenced sample was gamma-delta T cells. Here the CDR3 reads CALGGGRLTAQLFF. CDR3 nucleotide sequence: TGTGCTCTTGGGGGAGGAAGGTTGACAGCACAACTCTTCTTT.